Listed here is a single T cell receptor beta chain. Germline lookup yields CDR1 SGDLS and CDR2 YYNGEE. Trimming stripped 4 bases from V and 11 bases from J, with 14 bases between. The CDR3 consists of 12 residues. The source of the sample is a study of blood T cell repertoires in COVID-19. The wider study: Cohort 3 recovered donors had two negative PCRs, clearance, or symptom resolution.

Participants, 18 to 89 years old, spanned some 23 US areas. Participants' own reports of clinical history determined their cohort assignment. The authors' processing: How many nucleated cells were present was estimated from reference gene primer amplification. TCRdb keeps only in-frame clones here, not all; method: immunoSEQ multiplex PCR. That table is the source of V, J and clone size, and D and trimming were worked out from the DNA. The data hold approximately 150,000 clones, with 70% to 85% observed a single time. The source material was PBMCs or T cells enriched from blood (not recorded which). The TCR comes from a woman between 65 and 79 years old in a cohort exposed to, infected with or recovered from COVID-19 (not recorded which). The chain uses TRBV9 and TRBJ2-3; maybe TRBD2 (5 bases). This CDR3 reads CASSLRGREQYF. The CDR3 DNA reads as TGTGCCAGCAGCCTTCGAGGGAGAGAGCAGTATTTT.